The rows below give T cell receptor beta chains drawn from one sample of a study of human T cells and chemical hapten exposure. TCRdb re-derived calls from the RACE reads in MiXCR, one entry per CDR3 protein. This sample has 150,000 to 200,000 distinct CDR3 sequences, with roughly 15% found just once. Sample: whole blood, taken in connection with sensitization to the hapten diphenylcyclopropenone (DPC). These receptors all stem from a woman in her 30s with alopecia areata. Some clones in this sample may be carry-over from other donors' samples. Each CDR3 is given with its conserved first and last residue. A D gene is named only where the DNA matches it firmly. Not every row has a clone size; where given, it reads once, few, many or a size class.

.	few	TRBV20-1	TRBJ1-3	TGCAGTGCTAGAGTTCCCAACAGGGCGAGCTCTGGAAACACCATATATTTT	CSARVPNRASSGNTIYF
TRBD1	few	TRBV10-3	TRBJ2-7	TGTGCCATCAGCCCCGCAGGGGGCTCCTACGAGCAGTACTTC	CAISPAGGSYEQYF
.	.	TRBV13	TRBJ1-2	TGTGCCAGCAGCTTTTACGGAACCTATGGCTACACCTTC	CASSFYGTYGYTF
.	few	TRBV29-1	TRBJ2-1	TGCAGCGTTCTAGACAGTAAATACAATGAGCAGTTCTTC	CSVLDSKYNEQFF
.	few	TRBV5-6	TRBJ1-1	TGTGCCAGCAGCTTGAGAGGGAGCACTGAAGCTTTCTTT	CASSLRGSTEAFF
.	.	TRBV9	TRBJ1-5	TGTGCCAGCAGCGCAAGGGGACTCCTCGAGAGGGGAAGCAATCAGCCCCAGCATTTT	CASSARGLLERGSNQPQHF
TRBD2	few	TRBV29-1	TRBJ2-2	TGCAGCGCTAGCGGGAGTTACACCGGGGAGCTGTTTTTT	CSASGSYTGELFF
.	few	TRBV20-1	TRBJ2-7	TGCAGTGCTAGAGATCTACTAGCCTCGAACGAGCAGTACTTC	CSARDLLASNEQYF
TRBD1	.	TRBV28	TRBJ2-3	TGTGCCAGCAGTTTGCCTCCCGGGACAGGGCTGGATTTT	CASSLPPGTGLDF
TRBD1	few	TRBV5-5	TRBJ2-7	TGTGCCAGCAGCCGTTGGGACAGCTACGAGCAGTACTTC	CASSRWDSYEQYF
.	few	TRBV6-5	TRBJ1-1	TGTGCCAGCAGTTACTCCACAGACACTGAAGCTTTCTTT	CASSYSTDTEAFF
.	.	TRBV9	TRBJ2-1	TGTGCCAGCAGCGTAGACGCCCAAGTCCATGAGCAGTTCTTC	CASSVDAQVHEQFF
.	few	TRBV6-2/TRBV6-3	TRBJ1-4	TGTGCCAGCAGCTGGTCGGGCCTAGGCGGTGAAAAACTGTTTTTT	CASSWSGLGGEKLFF
TRBD1	.	TRBV7-2	TRBJ2-5	TGTGCCAGCAGCTTAAGAGGACAGGCTGGAGAGACCCAGTACTTC	CASSLRGQAGETQYF
.	.	TRBV27	TRBJ1-6	TGTGCCAGCAGTTTCGGCAGGCCAAGGGTATCACCCCTCCACTTT	CASSFGRPRVSPLHF
TRBD1	.	TRBV4-3	TRBJ2-4	TGCGCCAGCAGCCAAGAGGGGGGACAGGGGTACGCCAAAAACATTCAGTACTTC	CASSQEGGQGYAKNIQYF
TRBD2	.	TRBV18	TRBJ2-3	TGTGCCAGCTCACCAGCGGGGGGGTCAGATACGCAGTATTTT	CASSPAGGSDTQYF
.	few	TRBV7-6	TRBJ2-2	TGTGCCAGCAGCTCGCAATTCACCCCCGGGGAGCTGTTTTTT	CASSSQFTPGELFF
TRBD2	many	TRBV10-1	TRBJ2-4	TGCGCCAGCAGTGAGGGACTAGATATAGCCAAAAACATTCAGTACTTC	CASSEGLDIAKNIQYF
.	many	TRBV6-2/TRBV6-3	TRBJ1-2	TGTGCCAGCTTAGCAGCGACAAACTATGGCTACACCTTC	CASLAATNYGYTF
.	few	TRBV28	TRBJ1-2	TGTGCCAGCATCCCACAGGGCAGATATGGCTACACCTTC	CASIPQGRYGYTF
.	.	TRBV5-1	TRBJ2-3	TGCGCCAGCAGCTTGGTATCGCTAGCGCTAGCCTCAGATACGCAGTATTTT	CASSLVSLALASDTQYF
TRBD2	.	TRBV28	TRBJ2-3	TGTGCCGCCTGGGGACTAGCGGGAGGGCCGGGAGATACGCAGTATTTT	CAAWGLAGGPGDTQYF
TRBD2	few	TRBV7-3	TRBJ2-3	TGTGCCAGCAGCCCCTATGGTAGCGGGGGAGACGATACGCAGTATTTT	CASSPYGSGGDDTQYF
TRBD2	many	TRBV12-3/TRBV12-4	TRBJ2-1	TGTGCCAGCAGCCCGGTAGCGGGGGGGAATTACAATGAGCAGTTCTTC	CASSPVAGGNYNEQFF
TRBD1	.	TRBV28	TRBJ2-7	TGTGCCAGCAGTTATTCGACCGGGACAGGGAGAATCTACGAGCAGTACTTC	CASSYSTGTGRIYEQYF
TRBD1	.	TRBV7-2	TRBJ2-3	TGTGCCAGCAGCCCCCGGTGGACCGGGACAGGGGTGTCAGATACGCAGTATTTT	CASSPRWTGTGVSDTQYF